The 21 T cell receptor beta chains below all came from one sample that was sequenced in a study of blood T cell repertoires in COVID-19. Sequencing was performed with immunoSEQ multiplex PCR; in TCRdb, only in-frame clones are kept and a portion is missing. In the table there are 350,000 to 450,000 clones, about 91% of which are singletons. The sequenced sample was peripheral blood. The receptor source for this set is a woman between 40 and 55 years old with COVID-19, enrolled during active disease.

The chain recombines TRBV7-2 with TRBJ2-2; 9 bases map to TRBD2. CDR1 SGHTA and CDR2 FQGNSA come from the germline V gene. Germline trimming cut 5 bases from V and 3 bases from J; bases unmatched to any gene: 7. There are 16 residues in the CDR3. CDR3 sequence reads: CASSLPSGTYTGELFF. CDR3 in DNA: TGTGCCAGCAGCCTTCCTAGCGGGACGTACACCGGGGAGCTGTTTTTT. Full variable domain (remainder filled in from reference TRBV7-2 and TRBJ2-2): GAGVSQSPSNKVTEKGKDVELRCDPISGHTALYWYRQSLGQGLEFLIYFQGNSAPDKSGLPSDRFSAERTGGSVSTLTIQRTQQEDSAVYLCASSLPSGTYTGELFFGEGSRLTVL.

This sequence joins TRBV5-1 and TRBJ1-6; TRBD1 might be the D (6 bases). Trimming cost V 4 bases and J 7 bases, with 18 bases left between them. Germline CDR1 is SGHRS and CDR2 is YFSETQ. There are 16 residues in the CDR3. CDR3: CASSPNKQGWNSPLHF. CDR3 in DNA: TGCGCCAGCAGCCCTAATAAACAGGGTTGGAATTCACCCCTCCACTTT.

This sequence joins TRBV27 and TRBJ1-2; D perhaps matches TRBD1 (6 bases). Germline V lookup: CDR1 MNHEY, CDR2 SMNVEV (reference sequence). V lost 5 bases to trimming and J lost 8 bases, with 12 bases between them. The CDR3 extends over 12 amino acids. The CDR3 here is CASSPLTGGYTF. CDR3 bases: TGTGCCAGCAGTCCCCTGACAGGCGGCTACACCTTC.

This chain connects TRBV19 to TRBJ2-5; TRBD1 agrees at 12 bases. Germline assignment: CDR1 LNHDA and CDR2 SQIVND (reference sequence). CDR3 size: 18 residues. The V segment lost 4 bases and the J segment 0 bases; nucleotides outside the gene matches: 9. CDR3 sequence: CASSNYGTGGLYQETQYF. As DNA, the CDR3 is TGTGCCAGTAGTAATTATGGGACAGGGGGCTTGTACCAAGAGACCCAGTACTTC. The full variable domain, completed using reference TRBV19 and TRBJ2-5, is DGGITQSPKYLFRKEGQNVTLSCEQNLNHDAMYWYRQDPGQGLRLIYYSQIVNDFQKGDIAEGYSVSREKKESFPLTVTSAQKNPTAFYLCASSNYGTGGLYQETQYFGPGTRLLVL.

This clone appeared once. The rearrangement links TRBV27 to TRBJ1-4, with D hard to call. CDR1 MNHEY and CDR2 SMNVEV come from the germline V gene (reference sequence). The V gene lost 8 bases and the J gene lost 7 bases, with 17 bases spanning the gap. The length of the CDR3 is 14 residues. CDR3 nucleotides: TGTGCCAGCGGCCCTAGGTTACGAGGTGAAAAACTGTTTTTT. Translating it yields CASGPRLRGEKLFF.

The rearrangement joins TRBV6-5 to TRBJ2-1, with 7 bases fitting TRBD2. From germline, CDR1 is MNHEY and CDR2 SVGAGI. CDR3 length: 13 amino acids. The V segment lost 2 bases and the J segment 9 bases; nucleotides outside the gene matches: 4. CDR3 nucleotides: TGTGCCAGCAGTTACCCGGGGGGAGGTGAGCAGTTCTTC. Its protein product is CASSYPGGGEQFF.

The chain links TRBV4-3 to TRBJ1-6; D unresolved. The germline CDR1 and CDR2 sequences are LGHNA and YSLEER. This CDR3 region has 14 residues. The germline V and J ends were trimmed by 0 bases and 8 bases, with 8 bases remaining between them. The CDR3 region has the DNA TGCGCCAGCAGCCAAGATGGCCCATATTCACCCCTCCACTTT. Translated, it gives CASSQDGPYSPLHF.

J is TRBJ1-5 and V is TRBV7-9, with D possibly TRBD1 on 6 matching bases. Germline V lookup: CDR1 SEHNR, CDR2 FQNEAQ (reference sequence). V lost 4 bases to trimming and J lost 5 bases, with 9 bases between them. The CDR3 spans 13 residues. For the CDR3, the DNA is TGTGCCAGCAGCTACCCAGGGGATCAGCCCCAGCATTTT. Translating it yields CASSYPGDQPQHF.

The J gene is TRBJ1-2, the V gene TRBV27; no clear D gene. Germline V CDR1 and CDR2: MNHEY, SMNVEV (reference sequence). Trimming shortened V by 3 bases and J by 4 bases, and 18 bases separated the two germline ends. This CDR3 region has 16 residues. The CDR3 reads CASSFSGGLSRYGYTF. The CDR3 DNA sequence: TGTGCCAGCAGTTTCTCAGGAGGCCTCTCTCGCTATGGCTACACCTTC.

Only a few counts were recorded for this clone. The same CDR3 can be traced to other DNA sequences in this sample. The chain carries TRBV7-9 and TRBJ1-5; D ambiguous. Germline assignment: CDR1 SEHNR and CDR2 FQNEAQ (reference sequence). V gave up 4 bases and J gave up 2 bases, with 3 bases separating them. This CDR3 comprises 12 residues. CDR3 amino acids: CASSSGNQPQHF. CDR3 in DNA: TGTGCCAGCAGCTCAGGCAATCAGCCCCAGCATTTT.

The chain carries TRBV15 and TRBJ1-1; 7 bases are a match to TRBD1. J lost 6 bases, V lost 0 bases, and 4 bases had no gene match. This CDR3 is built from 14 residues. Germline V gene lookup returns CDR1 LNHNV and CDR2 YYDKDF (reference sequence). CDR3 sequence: CATSREDRYAEAFF. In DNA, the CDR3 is TGTGCCACCAGCAGAGAGGACAGGTATGCTGAAGCTTTCTTT.

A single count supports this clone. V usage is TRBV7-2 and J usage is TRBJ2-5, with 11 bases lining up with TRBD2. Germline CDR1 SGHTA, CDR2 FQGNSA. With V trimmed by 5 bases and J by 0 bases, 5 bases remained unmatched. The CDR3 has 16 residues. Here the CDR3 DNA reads TGTGCCAGCAGCGCTCGGACTAGCGGGTACCAAGAGACCCAGTACTTC. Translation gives CASSARTSGYQETQYF.

Here the CDR3 DNA reads TGTGCCAGCAGCCCCGGACAGGGATGGACTGAAGCTTTCTTT. Residues: CASSPGQGWTEAFF. The gene calls are TRBV7-3 and TRBJ1-1; TRBD1 aligns across 8 bases. With V trimmed by 5 bases and J by 5 bases, 7 bases remained unmatched. This CDR3 contains 14 residues. Looked up from germline, CDR1 is SGHTA and CDR2 is FQGTGA.

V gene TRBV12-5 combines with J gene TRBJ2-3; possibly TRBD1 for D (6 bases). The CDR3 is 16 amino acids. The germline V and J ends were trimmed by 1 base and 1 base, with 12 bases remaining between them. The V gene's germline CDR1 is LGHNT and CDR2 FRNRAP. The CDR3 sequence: CASGLGAGAGTDTQYF. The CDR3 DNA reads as TGTGCTAGTGGTTTGGGTGCAGGGGCCGGCACAGATACGCAGTATTTT.

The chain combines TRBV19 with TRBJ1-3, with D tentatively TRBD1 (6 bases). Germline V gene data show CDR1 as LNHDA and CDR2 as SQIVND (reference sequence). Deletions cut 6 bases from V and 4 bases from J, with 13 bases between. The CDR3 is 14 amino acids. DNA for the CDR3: TGTGCCAGTAGCACAACAGGGCCCGGAAACACCATATATTTT. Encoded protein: CASSTTGPGNTIYF.

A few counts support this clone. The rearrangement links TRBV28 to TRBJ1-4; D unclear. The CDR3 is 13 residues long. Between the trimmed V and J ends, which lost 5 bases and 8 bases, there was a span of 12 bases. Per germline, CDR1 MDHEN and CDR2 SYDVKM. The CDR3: CASSPRPGEKLFF. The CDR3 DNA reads TGTGCCAGCAGTCCACGCCCGGGGGAAAAACTGTTTTTT.

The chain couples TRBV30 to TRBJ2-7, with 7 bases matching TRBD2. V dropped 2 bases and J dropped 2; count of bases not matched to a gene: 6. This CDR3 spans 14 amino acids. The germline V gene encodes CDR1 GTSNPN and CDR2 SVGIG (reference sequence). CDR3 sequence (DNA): TGTGCCTGGAGTTTTGGCGGGGGAGCCTACGAGCAGTACTTC. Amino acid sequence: CAWSFGGGAYEQYF.

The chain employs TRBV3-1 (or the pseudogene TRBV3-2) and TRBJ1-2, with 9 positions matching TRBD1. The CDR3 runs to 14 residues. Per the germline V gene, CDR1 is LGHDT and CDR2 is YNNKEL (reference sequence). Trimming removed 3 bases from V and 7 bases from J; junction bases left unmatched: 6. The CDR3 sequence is CASSQDRGSSGYTF. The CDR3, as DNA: TGTGCCAGCAGCCAGGACAGGGGTTCGAGTGGCTACACCTTC.

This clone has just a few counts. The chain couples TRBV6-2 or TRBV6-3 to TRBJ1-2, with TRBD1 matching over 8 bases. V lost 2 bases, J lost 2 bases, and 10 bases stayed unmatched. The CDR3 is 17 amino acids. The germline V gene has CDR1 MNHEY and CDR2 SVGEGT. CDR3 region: CASSYPLSGGANYGYTF. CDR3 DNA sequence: TGTGCCAGCAGTTACCCTTTATCAGGGGGCGCGAACTATGGCTACACCTTC.

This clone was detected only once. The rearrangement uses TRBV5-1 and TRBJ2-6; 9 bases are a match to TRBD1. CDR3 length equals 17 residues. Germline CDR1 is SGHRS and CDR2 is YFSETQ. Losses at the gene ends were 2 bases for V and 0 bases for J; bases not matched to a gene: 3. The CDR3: CASSLGGQGSGANVLTF. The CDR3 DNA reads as TGCGCCAGCAGCTTAGGGGGACAGGGCTCTGGGGCCAACGTCCTGACTTTC.

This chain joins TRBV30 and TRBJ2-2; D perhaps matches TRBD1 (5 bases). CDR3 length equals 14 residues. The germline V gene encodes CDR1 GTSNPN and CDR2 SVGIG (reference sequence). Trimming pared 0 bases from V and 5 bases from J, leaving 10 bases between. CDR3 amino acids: CAWSVIRATGELFF. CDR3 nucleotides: TGTGCCTGGAGTGTAATCAGGGCAACCGGGGAGCTGTTTTTT.